This TCR beta chain was sequenced during a study of immune cell composition in non-small cell lung cancer. Sequencing was performed with immunoSEQ multiplex PCR; in TCRdb, only in-frame clones are kept and a portion is missing. The sample has about 5,300 clones; approximately 91% are singletons. Normal lung was sampled as far from the tumour as possible, at least 3 cm. The V and J ends lost 1 base and 3 bases respectively, with 13 bases between them. The CDR3 spans 15 residues. Germline V gives CDR1 SNHLY, CDR2 FYNNEI. The clonotype originates from a human donor with non-small cell lung cancer. Some clones in this sample may be carry-over from other donors' samples. This chain joins TRBV2 and TRBJ2-7; D uncertain. Sample: non-adjacent lung tissue. The CDR3, as DNA: TGTGCCAGCAGTGAAGGGTCCTTAATACTCTACGAGCAGTACTTC. It codes for CASSEGSLILYEQYF.